This paragraph reports one T cell receptor beta chain. Its target is not known. Among the patients, aged 18 to 65, hyperthyroidism was newly diagnosed and had lasted under 2 months. Patients having uncontrolled infection, another autoimmune disease, pregnancy or lactation were not included. Trimming shortened V by 8 bases and J by 1 base, and 12 bases separated the two germline ends. The CDR3 has 13 amino acids. Germline V gives CDR1 MDHEN, CDR2 SYDVKM. This sample was taken from a study of T cells in Graves' hyperthyroidism and ophthalmopathy. Findings of the study overall: In validation, the model predicted ophthalmopathy. These predictions came a median about 6.5 months before onset.

Amplification targeted TCR beta CDR3 regions from RNA transcripts. HTBI primers were employed in a first-round RT-PCR of the TCR CDR3. From the multiplex PCR reads, TCRdb called clonotypes with MiXCR, one entry per CDR3 protein. The table includes fewer than 350,000 distinct CDR3 sequences, more than 10% detected once. The sequenced material came from blood. The sequence was obtained from a woman in her 30s with Graves' hyperthyroidism that later progressed to Graves' ophthalmopathy. The chain links TRBV28 to TRBJ2-7, with D possibly called TRBD1 or TRBD2 (5 bases each). The CDR3 DNA sequence: TGTGCCAGCCACCCGGGACGGTCCTACGAGCAGTACTTC. Residues: CASHPGRSYEQYF.